Below, 4 T cell receptor beta chains from the same sample are listed, as sequenced in a study of Tregs in tolerant kidney transplant recipients. Some clones are missing from TCRdb's copy, which holds only in-frame ones; the method was immunoSEQ multiplex PCR. Its listing shows fewer than 55,000 clones. Source: CD4+ T cells from blood, taken before the transplant. Source of these receptors: a human donor who received a combined kidney and bone marrow transplant.

Notes on this clone: The CDR3 end falls 3 residues outside the read, so it is completed with the germline J gene. J is TRBJ2-7 and V is TRBV19; D is tentatively TRBD1 or TRBD2 (5 bases each). V dropped 1 base and J dropped 2 bases, with 9 bases sitting between them. Germline CDR1 and CDR2: LNHDA and SQIVND (reference sequence). The CDR3 has 14 amino acids. The covered CDR3 bases are TGTGCCAGTAGTATAGGAGGGGCCGCCTACGAG. It encodes CASSIGGAAYE. From start to end, the CDR3 is CASSIGGAAYEQYF.

With regard to this clone: The DNA ends 3 residues before the CDR3 does, and the rest of the CDR3 is filled in from the germline J gene. This sequence joins TRBV7-2 and TRBJ2-7; 13 bases map to TRBD2. Germline V CDR1 and CDR2: SGHTA, FQGNSA. V shed 6 bases and J 6 bases; nucleotides not matched to a gene: 2. The CDR3 is made up of 13 amino acids. CDR3 DNA, as far as it was read: TGTGCCAGCAGGAGACTAGCGGGAGGCGAG. Amino acid sequence: CASRRLAGGE. In full, the CDR3 is CASRRLAGGEQYF.

A note on this clone: The CDR3 is cut off 3 residues early in the read; its end comes from the germline J gene. The V and J genes are TRBV7-9 and TRBJ2-1, with 9 positions matching TRBD2. CDR1 and CDR2 from the germline V gene are SEHNR and FQNEAQ (reference sequence). The CDR3 contains 15 residues. The CDR3 reads CVASGIFGSYNEQFF. The sequenced part of the CDR3 DNA is TGTGTGGCTAGCGGGATTTTCGGCTCCTACAATGAG.

Comments on this clone: The observed sequence ends 3 residues before the CDR3 terminus, with the missing tail filled in from the germline J gene. The chain links TRBV7-9 to TRBJ1-1, with TRBD1 as a possible D gene (6 bases). This CDR3 has 15 residues. Germline CDR1 reads SEHNR; CDR2 reads FQNEAQ (reference sequence). With 5 bases removed from V and 4 bases from J, the gap between germline ends came to 17 bases. The part of the CDR3 DNA that was read is TGTGCCAGCAGCCGTAAGGACGGAGGGGGCACTGAA. It specifies CASSRKDGGGTE. The entire CDR3 sequence reads CASSRKDGGGTEAFF. The variable domain in full, with the rest retrieved from reference TRBV7-9 and TRBJ1-1, is DTGVSQNPRHKITKRGQNVTFRCDPISEHNRLYWYRQTLGQGPEFLTYFQNEAQLEKSRLLSDRFSAERPKGSFSTLEIQRTEQGDSAMYLCASSRKDGGGTEAFFGQGTRLTVV.